This T cell receptor beta chain comes out of a study of T cell repertoires in cytomegalovirus infection. Study at large: Recently identified HLA-C-restricted and well-studied HLA-B-restricted CMV epitopes were used. Public TCR beta signature analysis indicated the presence of both CMV infection and matching HLA type. Regarding the study as a whole: HLA-C-restricted CMV-specific TCR beta clonotypes were dominant in the ex vivo response.

This clonotype was seen repeatedly, ten times or more. What it binds is not known. The length of the CDR3 is 14 residues. V shed 4 bases and J 0 bases; nucleotides not matched to a gene: 2. Germline V gene data show CDR1 as SEHNR and CDR2 as FQNEAQ (reference sequence). One entry per CDR3 protein results from TCRdb running MiXCR on the reads. The repertoire holds roughly 220,000 distinct CDR3 sequences, 35% to 40% seen once, with approximately 60% in the top ten. The gene calls are TRBV7-9 and TRBJ1-1; 7 nucleotides line up with TRBD1. The sequence was collected from a human donor in good health (CMV status not recorded). Some clones in this sample may be carry-over from other donors' samples. The specimen was CD8+ T cells from cultured PBMCs, collected from culture after CMV antigen stimulation. The CDR3 region has the DNA TGTGCCAGCAGCTCTACAGGGGTGAACACTGAAGCTTTCTTT. As protein: CASSSTGVNTEAFF.